This T cell receptor (beta chain) was retrieved from a study of T cell clonotyping in hematopoietic cell transplantation. Study summary: Cytoreduction preceded collection of pretransplant recipient samples.

The time point is: recipient sample about 28 days before transplant, after cytoreduction. Blood collection times were about day -28 and days 30, 100, 180 posttransplant. Method: immunoSEQ multiplex PCR; TCRdb's copy keeps in-frame clones and lacks some. In the table there are roughly 46,000 clones, about four fifths of which are singletons. This clone was observed a handful of times. Its antigen is undetermined. Per the germline V gene, CDR1 is SGHAT and CDR2 is FQNNGV. The CDR3 is made up of 17 amino acids. V shed 2 bases and J shed 1 base, with 16 bases lying between them. Study results and caveats: Pathologically expanded recipient clonotypes increased progressively from day 30 to day 180 as diversity fell. Cells were unsorted, so CD4 and CD8 contributions were not separated.

The receptor comes from a man aged 60 to 69 with myelodysplastic syndrome. Some clones in this sample may be carry-over from other donors' samples. The sample here was peripheral blood mononuclear cells, taken before stem cell transplant. The rearrangement links TRBV11-2 to TRBJ2-3; D is possibly TRBD2 (6 bases). CDR3 DNA sequence: TGTGCCAGCAGCTTAAGGACAAGGGGCGGGGGCACAGATACGCAGTATTTT. Amino acids: CASSLRTRGGGTDTQYF. The complete variable domain, with remaining parts taken from reference TRBV11-2 and TRBJ2-3, reads EAGVAQSPRYKIIEKRQSVAFWCNPISGHATLYWYQQILGQGPKLLIQFQNNGVVDDSQLPKDRFSAERLKGVDSTLKIQPAKLEDSAVYLCASSLRTRGGGTDTQYFGPGTRLTVL.